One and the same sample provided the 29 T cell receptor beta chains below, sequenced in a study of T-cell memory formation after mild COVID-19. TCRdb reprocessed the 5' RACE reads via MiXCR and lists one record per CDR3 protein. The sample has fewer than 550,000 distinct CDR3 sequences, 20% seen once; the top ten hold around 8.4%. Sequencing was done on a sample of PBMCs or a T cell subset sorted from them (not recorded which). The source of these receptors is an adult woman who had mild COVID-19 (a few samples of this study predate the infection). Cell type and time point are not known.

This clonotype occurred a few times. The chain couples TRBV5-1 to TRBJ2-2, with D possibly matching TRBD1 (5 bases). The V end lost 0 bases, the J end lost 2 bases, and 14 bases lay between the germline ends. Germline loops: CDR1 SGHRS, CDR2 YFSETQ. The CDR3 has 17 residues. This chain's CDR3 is CASSLAYRSPNTGELFF. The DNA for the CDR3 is TGCGCCAGCAGCTTGGCTTACAGGAGTCCAAACACCGGGGAGCTGTTTTTT.

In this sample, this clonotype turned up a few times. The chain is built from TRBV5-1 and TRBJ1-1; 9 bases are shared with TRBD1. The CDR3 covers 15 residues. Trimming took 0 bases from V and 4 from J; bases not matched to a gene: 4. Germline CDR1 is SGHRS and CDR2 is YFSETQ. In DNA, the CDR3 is TGCGCCAGCAGCTTGGCAGGACAGGGGAGCACTGAAGCTTTCTTT. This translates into CASSLAGQGSTEAFF.

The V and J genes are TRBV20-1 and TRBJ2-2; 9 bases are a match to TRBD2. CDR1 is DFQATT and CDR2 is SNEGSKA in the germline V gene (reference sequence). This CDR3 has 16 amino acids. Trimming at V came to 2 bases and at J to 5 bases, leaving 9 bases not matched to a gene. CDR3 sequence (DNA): TGCAGTGCTAGACAGACTAGCGGATGGGAGACCGGGGAGCTGTTTTTT. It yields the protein CSARQTSGWETGELFF.

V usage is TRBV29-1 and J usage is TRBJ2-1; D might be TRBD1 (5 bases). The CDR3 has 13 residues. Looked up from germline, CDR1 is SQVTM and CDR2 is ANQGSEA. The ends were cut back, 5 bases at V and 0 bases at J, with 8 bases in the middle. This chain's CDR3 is CSVLGDSYNEQFF. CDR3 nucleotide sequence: TGCAGCGTTCTAGGGGACTCCTACAATGAGCAGTTCTTC.

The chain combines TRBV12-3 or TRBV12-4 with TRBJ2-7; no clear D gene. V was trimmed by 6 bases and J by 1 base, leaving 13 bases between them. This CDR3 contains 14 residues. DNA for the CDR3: TGTGCCAGCAGCCGACTCCCCCTGTCCTACGAGCAGTACTTC. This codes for CASSRLPLSYEQYF.

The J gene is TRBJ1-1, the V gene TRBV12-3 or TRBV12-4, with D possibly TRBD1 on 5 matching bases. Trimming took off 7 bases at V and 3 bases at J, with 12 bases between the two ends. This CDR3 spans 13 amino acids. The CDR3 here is CASNIDSYTEAFF. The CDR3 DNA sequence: TGTGCCAGCAATATTGACAGTTACACTGAAGCTTTCTTT.

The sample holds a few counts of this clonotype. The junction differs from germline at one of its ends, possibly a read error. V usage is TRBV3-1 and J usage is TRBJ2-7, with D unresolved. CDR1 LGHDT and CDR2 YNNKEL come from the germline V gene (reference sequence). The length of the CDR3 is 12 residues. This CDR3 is CASSQADSRRSF. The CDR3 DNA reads TGTGCCAGCAGCCAAGCTGACTCCAGACGGTCCTTC.

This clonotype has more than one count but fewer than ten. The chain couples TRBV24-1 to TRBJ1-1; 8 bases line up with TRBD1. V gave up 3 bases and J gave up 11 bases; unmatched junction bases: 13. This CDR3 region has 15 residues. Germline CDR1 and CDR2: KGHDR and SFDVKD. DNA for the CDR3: TGTGCCACCAGTGATACCGGGACAGGCCAAAATGCGGCTTTCTTT. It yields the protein CATSDTGTGQNAAFF.

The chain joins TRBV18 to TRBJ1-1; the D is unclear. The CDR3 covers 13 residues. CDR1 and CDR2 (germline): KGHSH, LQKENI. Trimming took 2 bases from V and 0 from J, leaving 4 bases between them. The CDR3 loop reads CASSPTMNTEAFF. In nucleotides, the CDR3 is TGTGCCAGCTCACCAACCATGAACACTGAAGCTTTCTTT.

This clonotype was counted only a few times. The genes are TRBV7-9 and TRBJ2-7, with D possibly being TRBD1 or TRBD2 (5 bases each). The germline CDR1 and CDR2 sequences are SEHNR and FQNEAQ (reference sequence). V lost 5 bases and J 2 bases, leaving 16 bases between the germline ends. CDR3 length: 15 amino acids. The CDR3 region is CASSLGATVTYEQYF. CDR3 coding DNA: TGTGCCAGCAGCCTCGGGGCGACAGTCACCTACGAGCAGTACTTC.

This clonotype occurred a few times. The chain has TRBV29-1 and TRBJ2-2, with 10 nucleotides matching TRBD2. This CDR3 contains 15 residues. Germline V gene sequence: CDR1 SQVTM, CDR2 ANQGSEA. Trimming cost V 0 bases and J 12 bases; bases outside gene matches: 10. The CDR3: CSVEDRSGGAWKLFF. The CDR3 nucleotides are TGCAGCGTTGAAGATAGAAGCGGGGGGGCCTGGAAGCTGTTTTTT.

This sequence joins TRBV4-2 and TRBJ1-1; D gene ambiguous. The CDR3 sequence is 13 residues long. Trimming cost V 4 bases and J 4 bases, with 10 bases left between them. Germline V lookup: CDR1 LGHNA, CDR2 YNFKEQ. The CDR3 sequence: CASSLEGSTEAFF. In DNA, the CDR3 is TGTGCCAGCAGCCTTGAAGGGAGCACTGAAGCTTTCTTT.

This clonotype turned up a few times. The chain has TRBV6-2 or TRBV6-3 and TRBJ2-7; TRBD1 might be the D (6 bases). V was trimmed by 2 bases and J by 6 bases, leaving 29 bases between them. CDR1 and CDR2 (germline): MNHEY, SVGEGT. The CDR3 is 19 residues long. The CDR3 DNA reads TGTGCCAGCAGTTACGGCTATCGCCAGGAAGACAGGCCGGTCGGCGAGCAGTACTTC. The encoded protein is CASSYGYRQEDRPVGEQYF.

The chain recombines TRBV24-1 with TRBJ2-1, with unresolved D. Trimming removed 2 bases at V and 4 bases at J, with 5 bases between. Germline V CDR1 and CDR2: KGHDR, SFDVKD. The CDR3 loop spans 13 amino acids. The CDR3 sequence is CATSDSLYNEQFF. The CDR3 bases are TGTGCCACCAGTGATTCACTTTACAATGAGCAGTTCTTC.

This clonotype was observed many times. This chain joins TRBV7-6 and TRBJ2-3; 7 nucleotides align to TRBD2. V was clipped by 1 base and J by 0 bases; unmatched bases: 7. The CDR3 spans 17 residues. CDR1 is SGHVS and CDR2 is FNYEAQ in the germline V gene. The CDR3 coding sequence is TGTGCCAGCAGCTTAGAGGGCGGGAGAGGGAGCACAGATACGCAGTATTTT. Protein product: CASSLEGGRGSTDTQYF.

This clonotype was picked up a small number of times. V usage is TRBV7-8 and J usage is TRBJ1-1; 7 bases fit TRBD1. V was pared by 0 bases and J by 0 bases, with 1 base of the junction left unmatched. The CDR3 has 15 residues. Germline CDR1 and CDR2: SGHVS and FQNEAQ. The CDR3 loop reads CASSLATGLNTEAFF. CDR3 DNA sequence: TGTGCCAGCAGCTTAGCGACAGGGCTGAACACTGAAGCTTTCTTT.

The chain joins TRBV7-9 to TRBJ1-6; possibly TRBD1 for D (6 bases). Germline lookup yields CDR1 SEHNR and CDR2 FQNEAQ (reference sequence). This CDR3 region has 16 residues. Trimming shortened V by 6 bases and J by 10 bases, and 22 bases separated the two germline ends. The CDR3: CASREAIPGVLSPLHF. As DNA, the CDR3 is TGTGCCAGCAGAGAGGCTATTCCAGGGGTATTATCACCCCTCCACTTT.

The CDR3 DNA is TGTGCCAGCAGCCGGCAGATGGACACCGGGGAGCTGTTTTTT. It specifies CASSRQMDTGELFF. The chain is built from TRBV14 and TRBJ2-2; unclear D gene. Deletions cut 4 bases from V and 3 bases from J, with 9 bases between. Looked up from germline, CDR1 is SGHDN and CDR2 is FVKESK. CDR3 size: 14 residues.

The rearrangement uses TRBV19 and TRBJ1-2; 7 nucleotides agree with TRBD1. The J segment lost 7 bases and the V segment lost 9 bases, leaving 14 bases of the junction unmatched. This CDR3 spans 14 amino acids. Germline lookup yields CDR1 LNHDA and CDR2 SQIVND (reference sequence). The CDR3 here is CASWGQNVFRGYTF. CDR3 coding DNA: TGTGCCAGCTGGGGACAGAATGTATTCCGTGGCTACACCTTC.

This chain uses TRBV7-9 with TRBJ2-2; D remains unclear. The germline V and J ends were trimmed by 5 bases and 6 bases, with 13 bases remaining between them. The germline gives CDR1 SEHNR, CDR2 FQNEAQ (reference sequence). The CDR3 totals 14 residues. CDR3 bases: TGTGCCAGCAGCCCCTCGACATCCCCCGGGGAGCTGTTTTTT. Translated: CASSPSTSPGELFF.

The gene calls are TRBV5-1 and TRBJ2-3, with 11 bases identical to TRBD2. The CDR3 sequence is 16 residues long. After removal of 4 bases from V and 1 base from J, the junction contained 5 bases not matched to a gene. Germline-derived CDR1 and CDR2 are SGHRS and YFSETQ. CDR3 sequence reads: CASSLTSGIRTDTQYF. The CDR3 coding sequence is TGCGCCAGCAGCCTGACTAGCGGGATACGCACAGATACGCAGTATTTT.

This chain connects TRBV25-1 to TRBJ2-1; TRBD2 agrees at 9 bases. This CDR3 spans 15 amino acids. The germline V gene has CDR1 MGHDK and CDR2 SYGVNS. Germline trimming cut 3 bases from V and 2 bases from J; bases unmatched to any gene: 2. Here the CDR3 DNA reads TGTGCCAGCAGTGATCGCGGGAGGGCCTACAATGAGCAGTTCTTC. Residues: CASSDRGRAYNEQFF.

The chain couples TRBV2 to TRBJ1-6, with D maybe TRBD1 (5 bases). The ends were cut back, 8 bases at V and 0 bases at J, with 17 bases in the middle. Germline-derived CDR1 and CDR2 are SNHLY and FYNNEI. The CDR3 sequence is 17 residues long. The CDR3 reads CASSWGREFSYNSPLHF. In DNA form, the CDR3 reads TGTGCCAGCTCCTGGGGGAGGGAGTTCTCCTATAATTCACCCCTCCACTTT.

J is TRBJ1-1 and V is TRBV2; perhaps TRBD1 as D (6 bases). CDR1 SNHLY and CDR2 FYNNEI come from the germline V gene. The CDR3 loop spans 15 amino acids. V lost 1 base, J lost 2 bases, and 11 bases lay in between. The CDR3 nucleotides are TGTGCCAGCAGTGAAGTGAGACAGGCAAACACTGAAGCTTTCTTT. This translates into CASSEVRQANTEAFF.

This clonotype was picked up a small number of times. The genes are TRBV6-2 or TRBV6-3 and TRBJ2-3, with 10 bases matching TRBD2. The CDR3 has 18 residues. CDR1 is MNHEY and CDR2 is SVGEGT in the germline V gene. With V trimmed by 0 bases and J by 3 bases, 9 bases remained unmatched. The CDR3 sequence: CASSYSRDSGRRTDTQYF. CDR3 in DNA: TGTGCCAGCAGTTACTCTCGAGATAGCGGGAGGAGGACAGATACGCAGTATTTT.

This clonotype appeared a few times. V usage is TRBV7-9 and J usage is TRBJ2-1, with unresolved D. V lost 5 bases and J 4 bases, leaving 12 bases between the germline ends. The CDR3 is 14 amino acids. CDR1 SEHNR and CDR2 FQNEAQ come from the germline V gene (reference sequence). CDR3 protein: CASSELAEYNEQFF. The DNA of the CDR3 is TGTGCCAGCAGCGAACTTGCAGAGTACAATGAGCAGTTCTTC. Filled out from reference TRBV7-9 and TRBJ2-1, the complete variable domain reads DTGVSQNPRHKITKRGQNVTFRCDPISEHNRLYWYRQTLGQGPEFLTYFQNEAQLEKSRLLSDRFSAERPKGSFSTLEIQRTEQGDSAMYLCASSELAEYNEQFFGPGTRLTVL.

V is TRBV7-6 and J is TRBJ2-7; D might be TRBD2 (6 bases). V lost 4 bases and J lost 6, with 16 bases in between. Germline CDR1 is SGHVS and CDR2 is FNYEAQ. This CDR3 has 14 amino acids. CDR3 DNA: TGTGCCAGCAGCTCGGCGGGGCAGTACGGCGAGCAGTACTTC. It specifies CASSSAGQYGEQYF.

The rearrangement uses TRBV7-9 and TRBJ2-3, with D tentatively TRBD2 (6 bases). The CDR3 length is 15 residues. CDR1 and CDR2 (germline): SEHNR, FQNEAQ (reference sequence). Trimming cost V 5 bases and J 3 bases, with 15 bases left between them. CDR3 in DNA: TGTGCCAGCAGCCCGTTTCCGGGAGCAACAGATACGCAGTATTTT. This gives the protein CASSPFPGATDTQYF.

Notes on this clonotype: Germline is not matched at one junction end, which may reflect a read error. CDR3 loop: CTSQYTEYEQYF. In nucleotides, the CDR3 is TGCACCAGCCAGTACACCGAGTACGAGCAGTACTTC. The chain couples TRBV27 to TRBJ2-7; D remains unclear. The CDR3 loop spans 12 amino acids. Germline V gene sequence: CDR1 MNHEY, CDR2 SMNVEV (reference sequence).